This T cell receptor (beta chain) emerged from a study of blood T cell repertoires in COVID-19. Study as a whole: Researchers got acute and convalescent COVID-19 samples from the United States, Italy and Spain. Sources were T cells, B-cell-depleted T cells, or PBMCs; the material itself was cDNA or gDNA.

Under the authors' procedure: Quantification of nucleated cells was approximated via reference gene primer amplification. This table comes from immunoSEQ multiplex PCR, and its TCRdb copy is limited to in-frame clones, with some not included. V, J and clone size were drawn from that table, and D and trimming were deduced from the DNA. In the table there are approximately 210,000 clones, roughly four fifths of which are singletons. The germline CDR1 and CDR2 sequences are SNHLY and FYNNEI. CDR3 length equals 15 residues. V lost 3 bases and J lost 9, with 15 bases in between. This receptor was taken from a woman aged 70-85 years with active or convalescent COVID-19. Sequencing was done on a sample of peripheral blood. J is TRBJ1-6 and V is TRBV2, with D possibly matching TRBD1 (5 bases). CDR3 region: CASSESQGFGSPLHF. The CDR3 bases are TGTGCCAGCAGTGAGTCTCAGGGATTTGGTTCACCCCTCCACTTT.